This paragraph reports one TCR beta chain. The junction had 4 bases not matched to a gene; V was cut back by 3 bases and J by 4 bases. Germline CDR1 and CDR2: SGHRS and YFSETQ. The CDR3 spans 15 residues. The data were taken from a study of blood T cell repertoires in COVID-19. Study as a whole: Nucleic acid was either cDNA or gDNA, and it came from T cells, B-cell-depleted T cells, or PBMCs.

Some clones are missing from TCRdb's copy, which holds only in-frame ones; the method was immunoSEQ multiplex PCR. The table has approximately 210,000 clones, 88% seen once. The clonotype originates from a human donor in a cohort sampled during active COVID-19. The specimen sequenced was peripheral blood. The chain couples TRBV5-1 to TRBJ2-1; 10 bases are a match to TRBD2. The CDR3 region is CASSWTSGIYNEQFF. The CDR3 DNA reads as TGCGCCAGCAGCTGGACTAGCGGAATATACAATGAGCAGTTCTTC. Full variable domain (remainder filled in from reference TRBV5-1 and TRBJ2-1): KAGVTQTPRYLIKTRGQQVTLSCSPISGHRSVSWYQQTPGQGLQFLFEYFSETQRNKGNFPGRFSGRQFSNSRSEMNVSTLELGDSALYLCASSWTSGIYNEQFFGPGTRLTVL.